This entry features one TCR beta chain sequence. Its antigen is not identified. Amplified TCR beta CDR3 regions derived from RNA transcripts. HTBI primers were employed in a first-round RT-PCR of the TCR CDR3. TCRdb re-called the multiplex PCR reads through MiXCR, storing one row per CDR3 protein. The sample holds 500,000 or so distinct CDR3 sequences, under 20% seen once. The data were obtained in a study of T cells in Graves' hyperthyroidism and ophthalmopathy. Across the study: Before any treatment, at initial diagnosis, peripheral blood was collected. Whole-study results and caveats: The model made its ophthalmopathy prediction, and onset followed a median roughly six months later.

Trimming cost V 10 bases and J 5 bases; bases outside gene matches: 4. Germline V CDR1 and CDR2: MNHEY, SVGEGT. This CDR3 region has 14 residues. Subjects with ophthalmopathy showed a Clinical Activity Score no lower than 3, a NOSPECS grade no lower than 4, and a duration shorter than 3 months. The sequenced sample consisted of blood. The rearrangement uses TRBV6-2 or TRBV6-3 and TRBJ2-2; 13 positions agree with TRBD2. This receptor was identified in a woman aged 18-29 years with Graves' ophthalmopathy. For the CDR3, the DNA is TGTGCCACTGGACTAGCGGGAGAAACCGGGGAGCTGTTTTTT. The encoded protein is CATGLAGETGELFF.